This T cell receptor beta chain was observed in a study of shared clonotypes between healthy human individuals. Genomic DNA of each subset was evenly split across several immunoSEQ plates. Using immunoSEQ multiplex PCR, the repertoire was profiled, and TCRdb retains in-frame clones only, with some absent. Of about 2.1 million clones in the sample, 80% to 95% were seen once. The CDR3 consists of 15 residues. The germline gives CDR1 MNHEY, CDR2 SMNVEV (reference sequence). V shed 6 bases, J shed 5 bases, and the junction held 6 bases outside the gene matches. The naive CD8 subset, CD45RO-negative cells positively selected for CCR7, excluded terminally differentiated effector memory CD45RA+ cells. Donation came from healthy HIV-negative adults that had no recent acute infections or vaccinations.

Specimen: naive CD8+ T cells from PBMCs. This chain joins TRBV27 and TRBJ2-7; 14 nucleotides match TRBD2. This TCR came from a man aged 18 to 29 in good health. Some clones in this sample may be carry-over from other donors' samples. The CDR3 loop is CASRTGTSGSHEQYF. The CDR3 DNA is TGTGCCAGCAGGACCGGGACTAGCGGGAGCCACGAGCAGTACTTC.